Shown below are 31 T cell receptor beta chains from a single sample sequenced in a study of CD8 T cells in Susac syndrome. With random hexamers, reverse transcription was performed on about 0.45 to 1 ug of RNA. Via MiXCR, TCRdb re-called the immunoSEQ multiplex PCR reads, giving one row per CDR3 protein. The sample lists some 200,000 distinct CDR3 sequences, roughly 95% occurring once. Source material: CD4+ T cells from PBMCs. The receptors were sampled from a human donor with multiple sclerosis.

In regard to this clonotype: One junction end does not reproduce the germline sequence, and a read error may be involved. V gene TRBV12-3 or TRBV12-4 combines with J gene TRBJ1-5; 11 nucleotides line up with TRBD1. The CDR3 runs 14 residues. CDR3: CASRRTGGKQPQHF. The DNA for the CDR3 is TGTGCCAGCAGGCGGACAGGGGGCAAACAGCCCCAGCATTTT.

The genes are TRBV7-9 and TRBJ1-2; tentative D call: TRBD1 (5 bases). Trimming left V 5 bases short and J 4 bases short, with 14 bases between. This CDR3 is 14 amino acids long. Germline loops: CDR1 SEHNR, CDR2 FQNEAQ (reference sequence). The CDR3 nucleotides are TGTGCCAGCAGCCCGATTGCGGGGACCTATGGCTACACCTTC. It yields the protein CASSPIAGTYGYTF.

The DNA for the CDR3 is TGTGCCAGCAGCCATTGGGGGAACACTGAAGCTTTCTTT. This translates into CASSHWGNTEAFF. The chain couples TRBV14 to TRBJ1-1; D is undetermined. V lost 3 bases and J 1 base, leaving 6 bases between the germline ends. The CDR3 contains 13 residues. The V gene's germline CDR1 is SGHDN and CDR2 FVKESK.

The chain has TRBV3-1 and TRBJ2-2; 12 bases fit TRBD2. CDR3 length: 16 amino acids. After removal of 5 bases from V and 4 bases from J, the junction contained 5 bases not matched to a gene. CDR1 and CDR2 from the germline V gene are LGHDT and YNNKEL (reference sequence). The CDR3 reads CASSFMTSGSTGELFF. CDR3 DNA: TGTGCCAGCAGCTTCATGACTAGCGGGAGCACCGGGGAGCTGTTTTTT.

The CDR3 DNA reads TGCGCCAGCAGCTTGGAGGAGACTAGAAACACCGGGGAGCTGTTTTTT. Amino acids: CASSLEETRNTGELFF. The chain joins TRBV5-1 to TRBJ2-2; maybe TRBD2 (6 bases). CDR1 is SGHRS, CDR2 YFSETQ, per germline. V shed 0 bases and J shed 2 bases, with 11 bases lying between them. This CDR3 is 16 amino acids long.

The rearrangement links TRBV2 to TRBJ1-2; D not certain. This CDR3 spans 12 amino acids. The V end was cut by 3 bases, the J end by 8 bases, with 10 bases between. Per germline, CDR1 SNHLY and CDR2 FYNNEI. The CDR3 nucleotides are TGTGCCAGCAGTGAGCACGTGGAGGGCTACACCTTC. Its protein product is CASSEHVEGYTF.

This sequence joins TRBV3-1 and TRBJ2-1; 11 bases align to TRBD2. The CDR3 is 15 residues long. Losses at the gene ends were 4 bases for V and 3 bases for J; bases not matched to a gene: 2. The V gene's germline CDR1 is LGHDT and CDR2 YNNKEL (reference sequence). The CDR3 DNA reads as TGTGCCAGCAGCCGGGGACTAGCGGTCTACAATGAGCAGTTCTTC. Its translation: CASSRGLAVYNEQFF.

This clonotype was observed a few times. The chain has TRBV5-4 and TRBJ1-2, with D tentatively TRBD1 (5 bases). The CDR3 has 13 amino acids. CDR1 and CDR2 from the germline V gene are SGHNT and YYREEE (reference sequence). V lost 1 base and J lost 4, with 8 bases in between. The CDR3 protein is CASSLRGSYGYTF. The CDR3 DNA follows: TGTGCCAGCAGCTTGAGGGGAAGCTATGGCTACACCTTC.

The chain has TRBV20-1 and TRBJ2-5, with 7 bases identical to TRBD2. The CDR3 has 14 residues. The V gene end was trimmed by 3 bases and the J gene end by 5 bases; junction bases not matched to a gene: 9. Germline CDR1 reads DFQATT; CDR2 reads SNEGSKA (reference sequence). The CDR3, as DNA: TGCAGTGCTAGGATAGCGGGCTCGCGCGAGACCCAGTACTTC. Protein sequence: CSARIAGSRETQYF.

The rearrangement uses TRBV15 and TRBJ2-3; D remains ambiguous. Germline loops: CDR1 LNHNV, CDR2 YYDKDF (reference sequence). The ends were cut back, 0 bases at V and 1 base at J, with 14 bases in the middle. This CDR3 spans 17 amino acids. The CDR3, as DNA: TGTGCCACCAGCAGAGAGCGTCCGGCCGCGGGCACAGATACGCAGTATTTT. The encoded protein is CATSRERPAAGTDTQYF.

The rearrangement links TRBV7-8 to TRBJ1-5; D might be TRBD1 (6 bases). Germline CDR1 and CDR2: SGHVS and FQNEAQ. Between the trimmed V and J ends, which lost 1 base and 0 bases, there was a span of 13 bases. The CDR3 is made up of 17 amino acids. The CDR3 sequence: CASSLGGQTYSNQPQHF. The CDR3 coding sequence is TGTGCCAGCAGCTTAGGAGGACAGACCTATAGCAATCAGCCCCAGCATTTT. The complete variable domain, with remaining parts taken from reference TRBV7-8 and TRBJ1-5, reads GAGVSQSPRYKVAKRGQDVALRCDPISGHVSLFWYQQALGQGPEFLTYFQNEAQLDKSGLPSDRFFAERPEGSVSTLKIQRTQQEDSAVYLCASSLGGQTYSNQPQHFGDGTRLSIL.

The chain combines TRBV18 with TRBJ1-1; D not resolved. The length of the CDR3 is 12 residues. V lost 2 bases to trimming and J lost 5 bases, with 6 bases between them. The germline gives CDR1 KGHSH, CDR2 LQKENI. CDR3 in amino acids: CASSPEGTEAFF. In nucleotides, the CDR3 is TGTGCCAGCTCACCAGAGGGAACTGAAGCTTTCTTT.

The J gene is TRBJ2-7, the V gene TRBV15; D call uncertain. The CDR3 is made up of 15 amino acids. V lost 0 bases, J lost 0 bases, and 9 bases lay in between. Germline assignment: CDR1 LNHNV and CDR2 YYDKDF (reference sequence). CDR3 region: CATSRERLPSYEQYF. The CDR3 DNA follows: TGTGCCACCAGCAGAGAGCGGCTTCCCTCCTACGAGCAGTACTTC.

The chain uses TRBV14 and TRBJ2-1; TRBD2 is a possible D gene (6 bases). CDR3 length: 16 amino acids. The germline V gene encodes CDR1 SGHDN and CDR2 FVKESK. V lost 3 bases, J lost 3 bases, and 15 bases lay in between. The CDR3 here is CASSQRGPLFYNEQFF. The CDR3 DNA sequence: TGTGCCAGCAGCCAGCGGGGCCCACTATTCTACAATGAGCAGTTCTTC.

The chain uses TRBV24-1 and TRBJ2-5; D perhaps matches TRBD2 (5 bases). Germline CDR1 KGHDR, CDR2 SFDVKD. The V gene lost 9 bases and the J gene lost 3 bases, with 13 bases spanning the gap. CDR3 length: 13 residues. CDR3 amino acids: CATAVGREETQYF. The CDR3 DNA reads TGTGCCACCGCAGTGGGGAGAGAAGAGACCCAGTACTTC.

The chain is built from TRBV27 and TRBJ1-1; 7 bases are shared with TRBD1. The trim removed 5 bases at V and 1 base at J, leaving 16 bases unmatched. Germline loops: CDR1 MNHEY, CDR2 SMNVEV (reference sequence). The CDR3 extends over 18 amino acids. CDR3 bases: TGTGCCAGCAGTCCCCCACAGGGGCGTAGGGGGCCGAACACTGAAGCTTTCTTT. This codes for CASSPPQGRRGPNTEAFF.

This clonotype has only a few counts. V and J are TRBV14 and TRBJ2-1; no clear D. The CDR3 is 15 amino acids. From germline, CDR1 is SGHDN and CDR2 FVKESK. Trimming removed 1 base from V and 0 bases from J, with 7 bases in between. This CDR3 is CASSQAPGSYNEQFF. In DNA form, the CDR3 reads TGTGCCAGCAGCCAAGCTCCGGGCTCCTACAATGAGCAGTTCTTC.

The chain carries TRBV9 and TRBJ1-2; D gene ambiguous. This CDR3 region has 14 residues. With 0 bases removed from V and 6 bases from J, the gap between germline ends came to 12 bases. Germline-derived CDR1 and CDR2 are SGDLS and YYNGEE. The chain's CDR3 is CASSVDQITHGYTF. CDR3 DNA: TGTGCCAGCAGCGTAGATCAGATAACCCATGGCTACACCTTC.

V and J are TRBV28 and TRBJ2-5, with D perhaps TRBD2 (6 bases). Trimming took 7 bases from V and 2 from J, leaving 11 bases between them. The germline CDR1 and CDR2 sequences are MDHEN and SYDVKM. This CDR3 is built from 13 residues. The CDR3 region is CASTLDYQETQYF. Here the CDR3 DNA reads TGTGCCAGCACTTTGGACTATCAAGAGACCCAGTACTTC.

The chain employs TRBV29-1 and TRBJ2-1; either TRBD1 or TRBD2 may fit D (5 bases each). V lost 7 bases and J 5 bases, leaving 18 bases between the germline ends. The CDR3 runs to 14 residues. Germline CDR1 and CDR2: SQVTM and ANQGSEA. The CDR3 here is CSALPGDHNNEQFF. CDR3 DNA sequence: TGCAGCGCTCTTCCTGGGGACCATAACAATGAGCAGTTCTTC.

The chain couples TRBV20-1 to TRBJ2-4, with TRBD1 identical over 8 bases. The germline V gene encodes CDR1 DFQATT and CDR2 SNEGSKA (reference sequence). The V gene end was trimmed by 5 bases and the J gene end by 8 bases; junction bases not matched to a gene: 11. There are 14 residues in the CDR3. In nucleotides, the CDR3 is TGCAGTGCTCCCGACAGGGGCGGGAACGACATTCAGTACTTC. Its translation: CSAPDRGGNDIQYF.

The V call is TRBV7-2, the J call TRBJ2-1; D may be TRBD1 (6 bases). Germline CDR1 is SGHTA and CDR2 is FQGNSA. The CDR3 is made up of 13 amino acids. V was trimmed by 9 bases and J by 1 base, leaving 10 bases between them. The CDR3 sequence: CARVRGSYNEQFF. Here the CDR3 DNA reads TGTGCCAGGGTGAGGGGGTCCTACAATGAGCAGTTCTTC.

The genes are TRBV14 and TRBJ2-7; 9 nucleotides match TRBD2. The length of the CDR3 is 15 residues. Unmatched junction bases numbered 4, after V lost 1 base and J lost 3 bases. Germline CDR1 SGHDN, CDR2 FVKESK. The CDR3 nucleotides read TGTGCCAGCAGCCAAGTAAGCGGGAGGCACTACGAGCAGTACTTC. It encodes CASSQVSGRHYEQYF.

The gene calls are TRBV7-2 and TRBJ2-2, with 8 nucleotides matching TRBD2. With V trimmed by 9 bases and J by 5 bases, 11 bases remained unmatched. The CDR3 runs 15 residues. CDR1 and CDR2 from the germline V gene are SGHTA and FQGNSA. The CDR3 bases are TGTGCCAGGGGCCTCAGTAGCGGGATAACCGGGGAGCTGTTTTTT. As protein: CARGLSSGITGELFF.

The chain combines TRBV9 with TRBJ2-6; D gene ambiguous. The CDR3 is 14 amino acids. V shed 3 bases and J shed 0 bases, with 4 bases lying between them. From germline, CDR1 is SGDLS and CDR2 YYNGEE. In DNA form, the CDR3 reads TGTGCCAGCAGCGGGGACTCTGGGGCCAACGTCCTGACTTTC. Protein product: CASSGDSGANVLTF. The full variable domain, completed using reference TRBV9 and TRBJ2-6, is DSGVTQTPKHLITATGQRVTLRCSPRSGDLSVYWYQQSLDQGLQFLIQYYNGEERAKGNILERFSAQQFPDLHSELNLSSLELGDSALYFCASSGDSGANVLTFGAGSRLTVL.

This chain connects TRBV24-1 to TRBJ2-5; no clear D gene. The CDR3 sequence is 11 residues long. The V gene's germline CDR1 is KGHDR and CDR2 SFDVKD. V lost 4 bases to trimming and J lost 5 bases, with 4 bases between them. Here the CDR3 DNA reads TGTGCCACCAGTGAAGGGGAGACCCAGTACTTC. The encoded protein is CATSEGETQYF.

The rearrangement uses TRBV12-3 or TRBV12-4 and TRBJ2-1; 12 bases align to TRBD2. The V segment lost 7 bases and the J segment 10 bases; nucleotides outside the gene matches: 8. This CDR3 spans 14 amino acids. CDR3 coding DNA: TGTGCCAGCACACTAGCGGGGGGTCAACGGGAGCAGTTCTTC. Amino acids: CASTLAGGQREQFF.

CDR3 DNA: TGTGCCTGGAGTCGGGACAGAATCGACGAGCAGTACTTC. It encodes CAWSRDRIDEQYF. The chain employs TRBV30 and TRBJ2-7; 7 bases are shared with TRBD1. From germline, CDR1 is GTSNPN and CDR2 SVGIG (reference sequence). The CDR3 is made up of 13 amino acids. V was pared by 2 bases and J by 5 bases, with 6 bases of the junction left unmatched.

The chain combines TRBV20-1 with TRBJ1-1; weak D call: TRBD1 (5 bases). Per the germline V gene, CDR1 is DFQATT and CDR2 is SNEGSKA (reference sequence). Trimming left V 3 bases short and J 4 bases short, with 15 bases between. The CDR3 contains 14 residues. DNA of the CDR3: TGCAGTGCTAGGTTTCGAGGGGTGGTCACTGAAGCTTTCTTT. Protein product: CSARFRGVVTEAFF.

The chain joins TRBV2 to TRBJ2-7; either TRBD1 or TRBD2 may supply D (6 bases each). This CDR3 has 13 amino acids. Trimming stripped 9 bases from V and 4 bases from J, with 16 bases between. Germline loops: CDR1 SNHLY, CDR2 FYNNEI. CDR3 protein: CASTNGGFYEQYF. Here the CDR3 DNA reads TGTGCCAGTACCAACGGGGGCTTTTACGAGCAGTACTTC.

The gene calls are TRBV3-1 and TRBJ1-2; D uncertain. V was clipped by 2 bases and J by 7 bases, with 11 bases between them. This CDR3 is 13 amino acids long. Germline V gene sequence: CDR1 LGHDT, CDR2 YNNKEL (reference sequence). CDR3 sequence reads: CASSQNREGGYTF. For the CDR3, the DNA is TGTGCCAGCAGCCAAAACCGGGAAGGTGGCTACACCTTC.